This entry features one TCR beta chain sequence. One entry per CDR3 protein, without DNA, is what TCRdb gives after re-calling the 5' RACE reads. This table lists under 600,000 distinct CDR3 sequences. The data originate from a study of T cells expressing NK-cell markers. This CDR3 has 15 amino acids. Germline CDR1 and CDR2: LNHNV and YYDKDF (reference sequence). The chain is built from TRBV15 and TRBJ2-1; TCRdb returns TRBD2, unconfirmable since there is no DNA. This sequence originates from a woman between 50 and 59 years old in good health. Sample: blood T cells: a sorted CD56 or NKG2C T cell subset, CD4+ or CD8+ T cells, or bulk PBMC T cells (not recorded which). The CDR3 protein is CATRTTRVRTHEQFF.